The 24 T cell receptor beta chains below were found in one sample sequenced in a study of blood T cell repertoires in COVID-19. Method: immunoSEQ multiplex PCR; TCRdb's copy keeps in-frame clones and lacks some. The sample consists of 70,000 to 90,000 clones, less than 90% of them appearing once. Sequenced material: peripheral blood. The origin of the receptors is a woman of 80 years or more with acute or convalescent COVID-19.

The V and J genes are TRBV28 and TRBJ1-1, with TRBD1 as a possible D gene (5 bases). CDR3 size: 15 residues. Germline V gene sequence: CDR1 MDHEN, CDR2 SYDVKM. The germline V and J ends were trimmed by 1 base and 4 bases, with 13 bases remaining between them. CDR3 protein: CASSLLGREATEAFF. In DNA form, the CDR3 reads TGTGCCAGCAGTTTATTGGGCAGGGAGGCCACTGAAGCTTTCTTT.

CDR3 amino acids: CASITLTGQGADSPLHF. In DNA, the CDR3 is TGTGCCAGCATCACCCTCACCGGGCAAGGGGCTGATTCACCCCTCCACTTT. The V call is TRBV6-4, the J call TRBJ1-6; perhaps TRBD1 as D (5 bases). This CDR3 contains 17 residues. V was clipped by 7 bases and J by 8 bases, with 24 bases between them. CDR1 is MRHNA, CDR2 SNTAGT, per germline.

The chain joins TRBV25-1 to TRBJ2-2; D perhaps matches TRBD2 (5 bases). CDR3 size: 13 residues. Trimming took 6 bases from V and 4 from J, leaving 9 bases between them. Germline V gives CDR1 MGHDK, CDR2 SYGVNS. Here the CDR3 DNA reads TGTGCCAGCAGCGCAGGAGGCACCGGGGAGCTGTTTTTT. It encodes CASSAGGTGELFF.

The chain employs TRBV27 and TRBJ1-3, with 8 bases identical to TRBD1. After removal of 11 bases from V and 4 bases from J, the junction contained 10 bases not matched to a gene. The CDR3 has 14 amino acids. Germline lookup yields CDR1 MNHEY and CDR2 SMNVEV (reference sequence). CDR3 protein: CALGQGAGGNTIYF. CDR3 sequence (DNA): TGTGCCCTCGGGCAGGGGGCGGGAGGAAACACCATATATTTT.

The rearrangement links TRBV6-1 to TRBJ1-5, with 12 bases identical to TRBD1. The CDR3 is made up of 16 amino acids. Germline V gene lookup returns CDR1 MNHNS and CDR2 SASEGT. J lost 4 bases, V lost 4 bases, and 5 bases had no gene match. CDR3 protein: CASSGGTGGVNQPQHF. CDR3 DNA sequence: TGTGCCAGCAGTGGGGGGACAGGGGGCGTGAATCAGCCCCAGCATTTT.

This chain connects TRBV5-1 to TRBJ2-7; 11 bases fit TRBD1. The CDR3 is 17 amino acids. Germline values: CDR1 SGHRS, CDR2 YFSETQ. V shed 4 bases, J shed 5 bases, and the junction held 14 bases outside the gene matches. The CDR3 coding sequence is TGCGCCAGCAGCCGGACAGGGGGCGTCCCCCCCCACGACGAGCAGTACTTC. Translated: CASSRTGGVPPHDEQYF.

This chain joins TRBV27 and TRBJ1-1, with 8 bases that match TRBD1. The CDR3 spans 14 residues. J lost 1 base, V lost 7 bases, and 5 bases had no gene match. From germline, CDR1 is MNHEY and CDR2 SMNVEV (reference sequence). The CDR3, as DNA: TGTGCCAGCAACCGACAGGGGCCGAACACTGAAGCTTTCTTT. Residues: CASNRQGPNTEAFF.

This sequence joins TRBV5-1 and TRBJ2-7; D uncertain. Germline CDR1 and CDR2: SGHRS and YFSETQ. The CDR3 extends over 15 amino acids. Trimming took off 0 bases at V and 5 bases at J, with 15 bases between the two ends. The CDR3 DNA follows: TGCGCCAGCAGCTTGGGTGGGCAACCTTCTGACGAGCAGTACTTC. As protein: CASSLGGQPSDEQYF.

This chain links TRBV5-4 with TRBJ2-3; 9 nucleotides align to TRBD2. V lost 7 bases to trimming and J lost 3 bases; unmatched junction nucleotides: 3. The CDR3 sequence is 13 residues long. Looked up from germline, CDR1 is SGHNT and CDR2 is YYREEE (reference sequence). The CDR3 DNA sequence: TGTGCCAGCCACAGCGGGAGGACAGATACGCAGTATTTT. Protein product: CASHSGRTDTQYF. Together with reference TRBV5-4 and TRBJ2-3, the CDR3 gives the full variable domain: ETGVTQSPTHLIKTRGQQVTLRCSSQSGHNTVSWYQQALGQGPQFIFQYYREEENGRGNFPPRFSGLQFPNYSSELNVNALELDDSALYLCASHSGRTDTQYFGPGTRLTVL.

The chain recombines TRBV7-6 with TRBJ2-3; TRBD2 aligns across 11 bases. CDR3 length equals 17 residues. Germline trimming cut 1 base from V and 2 bases from J; bases unmatched to any gene: 5. The germline CDR1 and CDR2 sequences are SGHVS and FNYEAQ. Written as DNA, the CDR3 is TGTGCCAGCAGCTTAGGTAGCGGGGGGGCTCCCACAGATACGCAGTATTTT. Its translation is CASSLGSGGAPTDTQYF.

The chain is built from TRBV19 and TRBJ1-5; the match to TRBD1 covers 7 bases. The trim removed 11 bases at V and 0 bases at J, leaving 7 bases unmatched. The CDR3 extends over 14 amino acids. CDR1 is LNHDA, CDR2 SQIVND, per germline (reference sequence). The CDR3 DNA is TGTGCCGGCTCACAGGGGATTAGCAATCAGCCCCAGCATTTT. Translating gives CAGSQGISNQPQHF.

The chain combines TRBV29-1 with TRBJ1-2; 8 nucleotides agree with TRBD1. The junction had 13 bases not matched to a gene; V was cut back by 8 bases and J by 5 bases. The CDR3 totals 14 residues. From germline, CDR1 is SQVTM and CDR2 ANQGSEA. The CDR3 loop is CSSLGAGGEYGYTF. CDR3 coding DNA: TGCAGCTCTCTAGGGGCAGGGGGCGAGTATGGCTACACCTTC.

V is TRBV7-6 and J is TRBJ2-5; D is possibly TRBD1 (5 bases). In germline, CDR1 is SGHVS, CDR2 FNYEAQ. V shed 3 bases and J shed 2 bases, with 16 bases lying between them. The CDR3 extends over 16 amino acids. Here the CDR3 reads CASSLTAWGLQETQYF. DNA of the CDR3: TGTGCCAGCAGCTTGACAGCCTGGGGCCTACAAGAGACCCAGTACTTC.

The DNA for the CDR3 is TGTGCCAGCAGCGTAGCCGAGGGAAACTATGGCTACACCTTC. This gives the protein CASSVAEGNYGYTF. The V and J genes are TRBV9 and TRBJ1-2, with no clear D. This CDR3 comprises 14 residues. In germline, CDR1 is SGDLS, CDR2 YYNGEE. V dropped 0 bases and J dropped 2 bases, with 8 bases sitting between them.

This chain links TRBV19 with TRBJ2-2; 7 nucleotides line up with TRBD2. This CDR3 region has 14 residues. In germline, CDR1 is LNHDA, CDR2 SQIVND (reference sequence). J gave up 5 bases and V 6 bases, and 6 bases lay outside the gene matches. CDR3 residues: CASRTPGGTGELFF. CDR3 DNA sequence: TGTGCCAGTAGAACCCCCGGGGGGACCGGGGAGCTGTTTTTT.

This clone appeared a single time. The V gene is TRBV10-2, the J gene TRBJ1-2, with 9 bases lining up with TRBD1. The CDR3 consists of 14 residues. CDR1 is WSHSY and CDR2 is SAAADI in the germline V gene. The V gene end was trimmed by 2 bases and the J gene end by 4 bases; junction bases not matched to a gene: 2. The CDR3 loop reads CASSEGQGSYGYTF. CDR3 nucleotide sequence: TGCGCCAGCAGTGAGGGACAGGGGAGCTATGGCTACACCTTC.

V is TRBV30 and J is TRBJ2-5; TRBD2 matches at 7 bases. The CDR3 consists of 16 residues. Germline V gives CDR1 GTSNPN, CDR2 SVGIG (reference sequence). V shed 4 bases, J shed 4 bases, and the junction held 15 bases outside the gene matches. The CDR3 DNA follows: TGTGCCTGGACTAGCGGCAACTCACTCTTGGGAGAGACCCAGTACTTC. Amino acid sequence: CAWTSGNSLLGETQYF.

This chain connects TRBV29-1 to TRBJ2-7; 8 bases line up with TRBD1. This CDR3 comprises 15 residues. V gave up 0 bases and J gave up 5 bases; unmatched junction bases: 9. Per the germline V gene, CDR1 is SQVTM and CDR2 is ANQGSEA. CDR3 nucleotide sequence: TGCAGCGTTGAAGATCGGGACAGGACTACTAACGAGCAGTACTTC. This encodes CSVEDRDRTTNEQYF.

The chain couples TRBV5-4 to TRBJ1-1, with D possibly matching TRBD1 (5 bases). CDR1 is SGHNT, CDR2 YYREEE, per germline (reference sequence). The CDR3 extends over 12 amino acids. With 0 bases removed from V and 7 bases from J, the gap between germline ends came to 7 bases. The CDR3 sequence: CASSLADSEAFF. The CDR3 DNA sequence: TGTGCCAGCAGCTTGGCCGACAGTGAAGCTTTCTTT.

The chain employs TRBV24-1 and TRBJ1-4; D gene unclear. Trimming took off 4 bases at V and 6 bases at J, with 14 bases between the two ends. Germline CDR1 and CDR2: KGHDR and SFDVKD. The CDR3 is 15 amino acids. This chain's CDR3 is CATSERTTGDEKLFF. CDR3 nucleotide sequence: TGTGCCACCAGTGAGCGTACCACCGGGGATGAAAAACTGTTTTTT.

The J gene is TRBJ2-7, the V gene TRBV9, with 10 positions matching TRBD1. The CDR3 runs to 14 residues. With V trimmed by 2 bases and J by 7 bases, 6 bases remained unmatched. Germline lookup yields CDR1 SGDLS and CDR2 YYNGEE. The CDR3 DNA reads TGTGCCAGCAGCGTTCGACAGGGGGCGGGAGAGCAGTACTTC. Protein: CASSVRQGAGEQYF.

The rearrangement links TRBV5-4 to TRBJ2-3; D is uncertain. Germline V CDR1 and CDR2: SGHNT, YYREEE (reference sequence). The CDR3 runs to 16 residues. V gave up 3 bases and J gave up 2 bases, with 16 bases separating them. The CDR3 DNA follows: TGTGCCAGCAGCTCTCTGGATTTAGCCCTCACAGATACGCAGTATTTT. Amino acid sequence: CASSSLDLALTDTQYF.

J is TRBJ2-2 and V is TRBV7-9; D possibly corresponds to TRBD1 (7 bases). Trimming shortened V by 11 bases and J by 6 bases, and 16 bases separated the two germline ends. Germline CDR1 SEHNR, CDR2 FQNEAQ (reference sequence). This CDR3 has 13 amino acids. The CDR3 sequence is CAFQGGNAGELFF. The CDR3, as DNA: TGTGCCTTCCAGGGGGGCAACGCCGGGGAGCTGTTTTTT.

The chain is built from TRBV24-1 and TRBJ1-5; no definite D call. Trimming removed 5 bases at V and 7 bases at J, with 8 bases between. The CDR3 has 12 residues. Germline CDR1 KGHDR, CDR2 SFDVKD. In DNA, the CDR3 is TGTGCCACCAGTGTGGGAGCGCAGCCCCAGCATTTT. Its protein product is CATSVGAQPQHF.